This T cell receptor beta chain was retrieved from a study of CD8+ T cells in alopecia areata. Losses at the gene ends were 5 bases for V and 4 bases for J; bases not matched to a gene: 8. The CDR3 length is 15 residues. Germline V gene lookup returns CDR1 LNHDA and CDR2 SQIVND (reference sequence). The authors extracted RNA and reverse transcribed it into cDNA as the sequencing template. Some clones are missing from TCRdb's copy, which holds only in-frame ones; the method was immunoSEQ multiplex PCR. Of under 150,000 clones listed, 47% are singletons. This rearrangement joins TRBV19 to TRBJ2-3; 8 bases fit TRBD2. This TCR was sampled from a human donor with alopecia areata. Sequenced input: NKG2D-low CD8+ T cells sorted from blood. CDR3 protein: CASSGIAGTADTQYF. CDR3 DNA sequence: TGTGCCAGTAGTGGTATAGCGGGGACGGCAGATACGCAGTATTTT.